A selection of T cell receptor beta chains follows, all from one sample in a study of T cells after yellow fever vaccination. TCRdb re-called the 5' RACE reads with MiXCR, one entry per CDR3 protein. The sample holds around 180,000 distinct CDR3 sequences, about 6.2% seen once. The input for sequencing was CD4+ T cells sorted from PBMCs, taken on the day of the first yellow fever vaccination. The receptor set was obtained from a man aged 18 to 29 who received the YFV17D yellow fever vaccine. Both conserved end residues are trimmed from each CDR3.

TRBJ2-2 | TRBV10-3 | AISEATGELF
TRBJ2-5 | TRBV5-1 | ASSLTGTMGETQY
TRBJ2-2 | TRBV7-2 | ASSLGQGAGGELF
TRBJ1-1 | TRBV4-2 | ASSQESGGGNTEAF
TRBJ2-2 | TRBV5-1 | ASSVQGWNTGELF
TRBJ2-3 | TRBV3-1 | ASSQEVLDTQY
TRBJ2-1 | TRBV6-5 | ASSFADGGEQF
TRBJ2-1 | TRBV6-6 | ASSWGGGNEQF
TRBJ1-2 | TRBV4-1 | ASSQGEAASYGYT
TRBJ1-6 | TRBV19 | ASSSQGESPLH
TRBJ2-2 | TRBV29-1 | SDTGAGGRTGELF
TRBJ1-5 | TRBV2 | ASNRALNQPQH
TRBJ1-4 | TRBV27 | ASSFSGRGGGEKLF
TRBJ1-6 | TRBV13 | ASRTGSSYNSPLH
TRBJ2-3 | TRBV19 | ASSVDTYTDTQY
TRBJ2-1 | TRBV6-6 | ASSYETGFYNEQF
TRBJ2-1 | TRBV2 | ASRGDRVGEQF
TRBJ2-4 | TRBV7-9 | ASSASPGPKNIQY
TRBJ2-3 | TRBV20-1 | SASTGRETDTQY
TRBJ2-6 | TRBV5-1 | ASSLLANVLT
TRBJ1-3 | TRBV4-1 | ASSQDQGSSGNTIY
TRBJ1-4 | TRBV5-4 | ASSLKDNEKLF
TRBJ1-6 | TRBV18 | ASSPQMTGGNSPLH